What follows are 26 T cell receptor beta chains derived from one specimen sequenced in a study of blood T cell repertoires in COVID-19. TCRdb's table, derived via immunoSEQ multiplex PCR, lists solely in-frame clones and lacks some. Among some 200,000 clones, more than 65% were seen once, and the ten largest hold 2% to 2.5%. The sequencing sample was made of peripheral blood. The receptor set was obtained from a woman aged 60 to 75 with acute or convalescent COVID-19.

V is TRBV3-1 (or the pseudogene TRBV3-2) and J is TRBJ2-4, with TRBD1 as a possible D gene (5 bases). The V end was cut by 1 base, the J end by 0 bases, with 19 bases between. Germline V gene sequence: CDR1 LGHDT, CDR2 YNNKEL (reference sequence). The CDR3 is 19 amino acids. The CDR3 loop is CASSQAPLSGAKAKNIQYF. The CDR3, as DNA: TGTGCCAGCAGCCAAGCTCCTTTAAGTGGGGCCAAAGCCAAAAACATTCAGTACTTC.

The J gene is TRBJ2-7, the V gene TRBV28; a weak D match, TRBD1 (7 bases). V was pared by 6 bases and J by 1 base, with 16 bases between. The CDR3 is 15 residues long. CDR1 is MDHEN and CDR2 is SYDVKM in the germline V gene. CDR3 amino acids: CASSPAGQLSYEQYF. CDR3 sequence (DNA): TGTGCCAGCAGCCCCGCGGGACAGCTTTCCTACGAGCAGTACTTC.

This rearrangement joins TRBV29-1 to TRBJ2-1, with TRBD1 matching over 10 bases. Germline V gene sequence: CDR1 SQVTM, CDR2 ANQGSEA. The V segment lost 7 bases and the J segment 6 bases; nucleotides outside the gene matches: 6. The CDR3 consists of 13 residues. This chain's CDR3 is CSARTGGPNEQFF. The CDR3 region has the DNA TGCAGCGCAAGGACAGGGGGTCCCAATGAGCAGTTCTTC.

The CDR3 here is CASSSAGTGDVKGYTF. The CDR3 DNA follows: TGTGCCAGCAGCTCAGCCGGGACAGGGGATGTAAAAGGCTACACCTTC. This chain connects TRBV7-3 to TRBJ1-2, with 10 bases that match TRBD1. There are 16 residues in the CDR3. J lost 8 bases, V lost 4 bases, and 13 bases had no gene match. The germline CDR1 and CDR2 sequences are SGHTA and FQGTGA.

This clone came up a few times. This chain joins TRBV7-2 and TRBJ1-1, with 7 bases identical to TRBD1. Trimming took 5 bases from V and 5 from J; bases not matched to a gene: 8. Per the germline V gene, CDR1 is SGHTA and CDR2 is FQGNSA. This CDR3 has 14 residues. The CDR3: CASSLNRGPTEAFF. The CDR3 DNA sequence: TGTGCCAGCAGCCTCAACAGGGGACCAACTGAAGCTTTCTTT.

The chain joins TRBV7-8 to TRBJ1-2; the D is unclear. Germline CDR1 and CDR2: SGHVS and FQNEAQ. This CDR3 is 13 amino acids long. With 5 bases removed from V and 5 bases from J, the gap between germline ends came to 12 bases. CDR3 sequence reads: CASSPPGLYGYTF. The CDR3 DNA reads TGTGCCAGCAGCCCACCAGGACTTTATGGCTACACCTTC.

The rearrangement joins TRBV30 to TRBJ1-6; D is unclear. Trimming stripped 7 bases from V and 6 bases from J, with 10 bases between. This CDR3 has 12 residues. The germline CDR1 and CDR2 sequences are GTSNPN and SVGIG (reference sequence). In nucleotides, the CDR3 is TGTGCCTCCGCGGGCGGTAATTCACCCCTCCACTTT. Amino acid sequence: CASAGGNSPLHF.

J is TRBJ2-7 and V is TRBV21-1; TRBD2 reflects the table's D call only, with no check against the DNA. TRBV21-1 is a pseudogene. This CDR3 comprises 14 residues. CDR3 sequence: CASSKVSPPGEQYF. CDR3 nucleotides: TGTGCCAGCAGCAAAGTATCACCCCCCGGGGAACAGTACTTC.

V gene TRBV18 combines with J gene TRBJ1-2; D may be TRBD1 (6 bases). There are 15 residues in the CDR3. V gave up 3 bases and J gave up 5 bases, with 16 bases separating them. CDR1 and CDR2 (germline): KGHSH, LQKENI. The CDR3 sequence: CASSPGQPEGYGYTF. CDR3 sequence (DNA): TGTGCCAGCTCACCCGGACAGCCTGAGGGGTATGGCTACACCTTC.

The V and J genes are TRBV24-1 and TRBJ2-5; tentatively, D is TRBD2 (5 bases). The length of the CDR3 is 12 residues. Germline-derived CDR1 and CDR2 are KGHDR and SFDVKD. V was shortened by 4 bases and J by 6 bases, with 8 bases between the two germline ends. The CDR3 DNA reads TGTGCCACCAGTGAACCGGGGAAGACCCAGTACTTC. This sequence encodes CATSEPGKTQYF.

This clone appeared once. The rearrangement joins TRBV11-2 to TRBJ1-5; perhaps TRBD1 as D (5 bases). The germline V and J ends were trimmed by 5 bases and 13 bases, with 18 bases remaining between them. The CDR3 has 13 amino acids. In germline, CDR1 is SGHAT, CDR2 FQNNGV. The CDR3 DNA is TGTGCCAGCAGCCGCACCATCGGGACTGCACAGCATTTT. Protein product: CASSRTIGTAQHF.

V usage is TRBV7-9 and J usage is TRBJ2-2; D remains unclear. This CDR3 spans 12 amino acids. V lost 1 base and J 8 bases, leaving 5 bases between the germline ends. Germline values: CDR1 SEHNR, CDR2 FQNEAQ (reference sequence). Here the CDR3 DNA reads TGTGCCAGCAGCTTAGGTTCTGGGGAGCTGTTTTTT. Its translation: CASSLGSGELFF. Complete variable domain (other parts from reference TRBV7-9 and TRBJ2-2): DTGVSQNPRHKITKRGQNVTFRCDPISEHNRLYWYRQTLGQGPEFLTYFQNEAQLEKSRLLSDRFSAERPKGSFSTLEIQRTEQGDSAMYLCASSLGSGELFFGEGSRLTVL.

The chain couples TRBV7-9 to TRBJ1-1, with D unclear. Germline CDR1 is SEHNR and CDR2 is FQNEAQ (reference sequence). CDR3 length equals 15 residues. V lost 4 bases and J 0 bases, leaving 12 bases between the germline ends. The CDR3: CASSSPGSVNTEAFF. CDR3 bases: TGTGCCAGCAGCTCCCCAGGCTCTGTGAACACTGAAGCTTTCTTT. Full variable domain (missing parts from reference TRBV7-9 and TRBJ1-1): DTGVSQNPRHKITKRGQNVTFRCDPISEHNRLYWYRQTLGQGPEFLTYFQNEAQLEKSRLLSDRFSAERPKGSFSTLEIQRTEQGDSAMYLCASSSPGSVNTEAFFGQGTRLTVV.

The rearrangement joins TRBV5-1 to TRBJ1-2; D gene unclear. The germline gives CDR1 SGHRS, CDR2 YFSETQ. The CDR3 is made up of 15 amino acids. The V end lost 0 bases, the J end lost 0 bases, and 9 bases lay between the germline ends. The CDR3 nucleotides read TGCGCCAGCAGCTTGGTTGAGGGCCCTAACTATGGCTACACCTTC. Its translation is CASSLVEGPNYGYTF.

This clone was detected only a few times. This sequence joins TRBV20-1 and TRBJ2-3, with D possibly being TRBD1 (6 bases). This CDR3 contains 15 residues. The V gene lost 3 bases and the J gene lost 4 bases, with 17 bases spanning the gap. The germline V gene has CDR1 DFQATT and CDR2 SNEGSKA (reference sequence). DNA for the CDR3: TGCAGTGCTAGTTTTATACAGGGTGCGGCAGATACGCAGTATTTT. Amino acid sequence: CSASFIQGAADTQYF.

This chain links TRBV10-1 with TRBJ1-5, with D maybe TRBD1 (5 bases). V shed 8 bases and J shed 0 bases, with 20 bases lying between them. From germline, CDR1 is WNHNN and CDR2 SYGVQD (reference sequence). The CDR3 has 17 amino acids. The CDR3 DNA sequence: TGCGCCAGCGGGGCCCTTCGACGCCCCTATAGCAATCAGCCCCAGCATTTT. It encodes CASGALRRPYSNQPQHF.

This sequence joins TRBV5-1 and TRBJ2-6, with D possibly being TRBD1 (6 bases). Germline CDR1 is SGHRS and CDR2 is YFSETQ. There are 15 residues in the CDR3. The ends were cut back, 4 bases at V and 4 bases at J, with 12 bases in the middle. CDR3 sequence reads: CASSTTGYGANVLTF. CDR3 DNA sequence: TGCGCCAGCAGCACCACAGGGTACGGGGCCAACGTCCTGACTTTC. Complete variable domain (other parts from reference TRBV5-1 and TRBJ2-6): KAGVTQTPRYLIKTRGQQVTLSCSPISGHRSVSWYQQTPGQGLQFLFEYFSETQRNKGNFPGRFSGRQFSNSRSEMNVSTLELGDSALYLCASSTTGYGANVLTFGAGSRLTVL.

In its sample, this clone was seen a few times. CDR3 DNA: TGTGCCAGCACGGTCGACAGGAGCTACAATGAGCAGTTCTTC. Translated, it gives CASTVDRSYNEQFF. This sequence joins TRBV2 and TRBJ2-1; tentatively, D is TRBD1 (6 bases). With 7 bases removed from V and 3 bases from J, the gap between germline ends came to 13 bases. Germline V gene lookup returns CDR1 SNHLY and CDR2 FYNNEI. The CDR3 loop spans 14 amino acids. Drawing the rest from reference TRBV2 and TRBJ2-1, the complete variable domain is EPEVTQTPSHQVTQMGQEVILRCVPISNHLYFYWYRQILGQKVEFLVSFYNNEISEKSEIFDDQFSVERPDGSNFTLKIRSTKLEDSAMYFCASTVDRSYNEQFFGPGTRLTVL.

This sequence joins TRBV4-2 and TRBJ1-1; D might be TRBD1 (5 bases). CDR1 LGHNA and CDR2 YNFKEQ come from the germline V gene. The CDR3 is 16 amino acids. V dropped 4 bases and J dropped 0 bases, with 15 bases sitting between them. The CDR3 bases are TGTGCCAGCAGCCCTTTACATGACAGCCTGAACACTGAAGCTTTCTTT. As protein: CASSPLHDSLNTEAFF.

The chain employs TRBV20-1 and TRBJ2-7, with D tentatively TRBD1 (5 bases). The CDR3 is 15 residues long. V was trimmed by 3 bases and J by 2 bases, leaving 17 bases between them. Germline assignment: CDR1 DFQATT and CDR2 SNEGSKA (reference sequence). The CDR3 sequence is CSASPRQGGPYEQYF. CDR3 coding DNA: TGCAGTGCTAGTCCACGGCAGGGTGGTCCCTACGAGCAGTACTTC.

The chain couples TRBV24-1 to TRBJ2-3; D perhaps matches TRBD1 (6 bases). There are 14 residues in the CDR3. Germline assignment: CDR1 KGHDR and CDR2 SFDVKD. V was trimmed by 3 bases and J by 1 base, leaving 7 bases between them. Here the CDR3 reads CATSDHRGTDTQYF. The CDR3 region has the DNA TGTGCCACCAGTGATCACAGGGGCACAGATACGCAGTATTTT.

The V call is TRBV18, the J call TRBJ2-5; a weak D match, TRBD1 (7 bases). This CDR3 is 14 amino acids long. V lost 3 bases and J lost 2, with 10 bases in between. CDR1 and CDR2 from the germline V gene are KGHSH and LQKENI. The CDR3 region has the DNA TGTGCCAGCTCACCGGCAGGGGGGCAAGAGACCCAGTACTTC. Translation: CASSPAGGQETQYF.

This chain links TRBV5-3 with TRBJ1-2; D is uncertain. TRBV5-3 is an open reading frame, and its role is uncertain. The CDR3 is made up of 11 amino acids. Trimming stripped 5 bases from V and 8 bases from J, with 10 bases between. DNA for the CDR3: TGTGCCAGAAGTCCCCGTCGGGGCTACACCTTC. Its protein product is CARSPRRGYTF.

There are a few counts of this clone. This chain links TRBV27 with TRBJ1-1; 8 nucleotides align to TRBD1. V lost 5 bases to trimming and J lost 11 bases; unmatched junction nucleotides: 7. There are 12 residues in the CDR3. Germline V gene sequence: CDR1 MNHEY, CDR2 SMNVEV (reference sequence). The CDR3, as DNA: TGTGCCAGCAGTGAAACAGGGGGACGGGCTTTCTTT. Encoded protein: CASSETGGRAFF.

V usage is TRBV30 and J usage is TRBJ1-2; 7 positions agree with TRBD1. Per the germline V gene, CDR1 is GTSNPN and CDR2 is SVGIG (reference sequence). Germline trimming cut 2 bases from V and 6 bases from J; bases unmatched to any gene: 3. The length of the CDR3 is 12 residues. CDR3 amino acids: CAWSPTGDGYTF. The DNA for the CDR3 is TGTGCCTGGAGTCCAACAGGGGATGGCTACACCTTC.

The chain is built from TRBV5-6 and TRBJ2-5; D possibly corresponds to TRBD1 (6 bases). Germline CDR1 is SGHDT and CDR2 is YYEEEE. The CDR3 is 15 residues long. The germline V and J ends were trimmed by 5 bases and 3 bases, with 17 bases remaining between them. The CDR3 is CASRGAGWEEETQYF. CDR3 DNA: TGTGCCAGCAGGGGGGCAGGGTGGGAAGAAGAGACCCAGTACTTC.